The 11 T cell receptor beta chains reported below all come from one sample, sequenced in a study of radiation and T cells in renal cell carcinoma. The assay was immunoSEQ multiplex PCR, and TCRdb's table has in-frame clones only and misses some. The table lists more than 95,000 clones, 80% to 85% of them singletons. Time point reported: baseline pretreatment blood. Specified treatment: 15 Gy SBRT to primary tumor, nephrectomy 4 weeks later. The sequenced sample was blood, obtained from a patient whose treatment included radiotherapy and nephrectomy. The receptors were sampled from a woman aged 60-75 years with renal cell carcinoma.

This chain connects TRBV6-5 to TRBJ1-6, with D unresolved. CDR3 length equals 13 residues. V lost 7 bases and J 6 bases, leaving 10 bases between the germline ends. CDR1 is MNHEY, CDR2 SVGAGI, per germline. CDR3 sequence reads: CASKAQTNSPLHF. The DNA for the CDR3 is TGTGCCAGCAAGGCACAGACTAATTCACCCCTCCACTTT.

This clone was seen a few times. V and J are TRBV6-1 and TRBJ1-6; D gene ambiguous. Looked up from germline, CDR1 is MNHNS and CDR2 is SASEGT. V lost 3 bases to trimming and J lost 3 bases, with 9 bases between them. The CDR3 covers 15 residues. The CDR3: CASSDRTDYNSPLHF. CDR3 bases: TGTGCCAGCAGTGATAGGACCGACTATAATTCACCCCTCCACTTT.

The genes are TRBV28 and TRBJ1-2, with D possibly being TRBD1 (6 bases). The V gene's germline CDR1 is MDHEN and CDR2 SYDVKM. The CDR3 runs to 13 residues. The V end lost 9 bases, the J end lost 5 bases, and 16 bases lay between the germline ends. For the CDR3, the DNA is TGTGCCAGTTCGCAGGGGTTGGGGTATGGCTACACCTTC. It specifies CASSQGLGYGYTF.

V usage is TRBV27 and J usage is TRBJ2-7; D is possibly TRBD2 (5 bases). The CDR3 runs 16 residues. The ends were cut back, 2 bases at V and 2 bases at J, with 16 bases in the middle. Germline values: CDR1 MNHEY, CDR2 SMNVEV (reference sequence). CDR3 in amino acids: CASSLLGAFNAYEQYF. CDR3 sequence (DNA): TGTGCCAGCAGTTTACTGGGAGCTTTTAACGCCTACGAGCAGTACTTC.

This rearrangement joins TRBV15 to TRBJ1-5; D unclear. With 0 bases removed from V and 6 bases from J, the gap between germline ends came to 12 bases. This CDR3 region has 15 residues. CDR1 and CDR2 from the germline V gene are LNHNV and YYDKDF (reference sequence). The CDR3 DNA follows: TGTGCCACCAGCAGAGATCTCGGGGTGGGTCAGCCCCAGCATTTT. It translates to CATSRDLGVGQPQHF.

The CDR3 nucleotides are TGTGCCAGTAGCCATGGGGGCAGTAACACCGGGGAGCTGTTTTTT. Amino acids: CASSHGGSNTGELFF. The chain has TRBV19 and TRBJ2-2, with a tentative D call TRBD1 (6 bases). The germline V and J ends were trimmed by 6 bases and 2 bases, with 13 bases remaining between them. Germline V lookup: CDR1 LNHDA, CDR2 SQIVND (reference sequence). This CDR3 has 15 amino acids.

This clone was detected a few times. The V and J genes are TRBV7-9 and TRBJ2-7; weak D call: TRBD1 (5 bases). In germline, CDR1 is SEHNR, CDR2 FQNEAQ (reference sequence). CDR3 length equals 14 residues. V was trimmed by 3 bases and J by 2 bases, leaving 11 bases between them. CDR3 sequence: CASSLGQVPYEQYF. The CDR3, as DNA: TGTGCCAGCAGCTTGGGGCAGGTACCCTACGAGCAGTACTTC.

The chain joins TRBV1 to TRBJ1-2. TRBV1 is a pseudogene segment. This CDR3 spans 18 amino acids. The CDR3 protein is CTSSQDPQTCPLNYGYTF. The CDR3 DNA sequence: TGCACCAGCAGCCAAGATCCCCAGACTTGTCCCCTTAACTATGGCTACACCTTC.

The genes are TRBV6-5 and TRBJ1-1, with TRBD1 matching over 8 bases. Looked up from germline, CDR1 is MNHEY and CDR2 is SVGAGI. The V segment lost 6 bases and the J segment 14 bases; nucleotides outside the gene matches: 14. The CDR3 is 13 amino acids. CDR3 amino acids: CASRQGAGGPSFF. CDR3 DNA: TGTGCCAGCAGGCAGGGGGCCGGGGGCCCTAGCTTCTTT.

V usage is TRBV5-8 and J usage is TRBJ1-5, with D maybe TRBD1 (6 bases). Trimming left V 2 bases short and J 2 bases short, with 11 bases between. Germline assignment: CDR1 SGHTS and CDR2 YDEGEE. The CDR3 is 15 amino acids. The CDR3 nucleotides read TGTGCCAGCAGCTTATTGGCAGGGGGCAATCAGCCCCAGCATTTT. Translation gives CASSLLAGGNQPQHF.

V and J are TRBV28 and TRBJ1-4, with a tentative D call TRBD1 (6 bases). Germline loops: CDR1 MDHEN, CDR2 SYDVKM. The CDR3 loop spans 15 amino acids. Between the trimmed V and J ends, which lost 5 bases and 6 bases, there was a span of 16 bases. The CDR3 coding sequence is TGTGCCAGCAGTACCCCGTCCGGGGGCGATGAAAAACTGTTTTTT. It translates to CASSTPSGGDEKLFF.